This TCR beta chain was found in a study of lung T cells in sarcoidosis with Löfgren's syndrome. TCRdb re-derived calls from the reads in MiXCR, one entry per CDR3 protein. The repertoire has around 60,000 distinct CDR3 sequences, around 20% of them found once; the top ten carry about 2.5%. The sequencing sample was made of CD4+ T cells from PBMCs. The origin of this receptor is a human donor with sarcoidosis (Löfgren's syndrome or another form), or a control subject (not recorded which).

CDR3 sequence (DNA): TGTGCCAGTAGTATGGTTGGGGGTCCAGATACGCAGTATTTT. Encoded protein: CASSMVGGPDTQYF. The genes are TRBV19 and TRBJ2-3; D assignment may be TRBD1 or TRBD2 (5 bases each). This CDR3 spans 14 amino acids. Germline V gives CDR1 LNHDA, CDR2 SQIVND (reference sequence). V was cut by 3 bases and J by 4 bases, with 11 bases left in between. The full variable domain, its missing parts supplied by reference TRBV19 and TRBJ2-3, is DGGITQSPKYLFRKEGQNVTLSCEQNLNHDAMYWYRQDPGQGLRLIYYSQIVNDFQKGDIAEGYSVSREKKESFPLTVTSAQKNPTAFYLCASSMVGGPDTQYFGPGTRLTVL.